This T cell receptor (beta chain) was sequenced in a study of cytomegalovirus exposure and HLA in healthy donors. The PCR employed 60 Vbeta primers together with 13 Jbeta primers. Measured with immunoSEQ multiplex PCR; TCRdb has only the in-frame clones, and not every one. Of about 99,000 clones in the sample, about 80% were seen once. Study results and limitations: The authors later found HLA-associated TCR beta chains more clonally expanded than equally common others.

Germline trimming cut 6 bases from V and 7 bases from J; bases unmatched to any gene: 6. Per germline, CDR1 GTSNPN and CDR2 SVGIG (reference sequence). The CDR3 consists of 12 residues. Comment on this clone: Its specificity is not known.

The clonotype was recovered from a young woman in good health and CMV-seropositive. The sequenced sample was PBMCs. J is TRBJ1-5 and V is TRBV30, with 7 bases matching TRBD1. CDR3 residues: CACTGAGQPQHF. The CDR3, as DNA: TGTGCCTGCACAGGGGCAGGGCAGCCCCAGCATTTT. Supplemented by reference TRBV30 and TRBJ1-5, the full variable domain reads SQTIHQWPATLVQPVGSPLSLECTVEGTSNPNLYWYRQAAGRGLQLLFYSVGIGQISSEVPQNLSASRPQDRQFILSSKKLLLSDSGFYLCACTGAGQPQHFGDGTRLSIL.